Here is one TCR beta chain with its context. Terminally differentiated effector memory CD45RA+ cells were left out of the naive CD8 fraction, which was CD45RO-negative and positively selected for CCR7. Data came from immunoSEQ multiplex PCR; TCRdb stores just in-frame clones and leaves some out. The table includes about 820,000 clones, almost 95% detected once. Per germline, CDR1 PRHDT and CDR2 FYEKMQ (reference sequence). The length of the CDR3 is 14 residues. The V end lost 5 bases, the J end lost 3 bases, and 10 bases lay between the germline ends. This sample is part of a study of shared clonotypes between healthy human individuals.

The chain combines TRBV13 with TRBJ2-2, with TRBD2 as a possible D gene (5 bases). The sequence was collected from a man aged 25 to 45 in good health. The sample was naive CD8+ T cells sorted from blood. The CDR3 loop is CASSPKRYTGELFF. The CDR3 DNA is TGTGCCAGCAGCCCAAAGCGGTACACCGGGGAGCTGTTTTTT.